This T cell receptor beta chain stems from a study of Ad26.COV2.S vaccination and SARS-CoV-2 variants. Study conclusions and caveats: Vaccine recipients posted higher spike-specific TCR breadth than their placebo counterparts. The TCR-based breadth and depth measures might underestimate overall T cell responses.

Stated treatment: about 20 received Ad26.COV2.S at low or high dose, single or two shots; roughly five received placebo; per-sample allocation not given. Samples analyzed were those drawn on day 63 after the first vaccine or placebo injection. As to this clone: Its target is not known. The sample contains more than one DNA sequence encoding this CDR3.

V was shortened by 4 bases and J by 2 bases, with 8 bases between the two germline ends. This CDR3 is 12 amino acids long. CDR1 is SQVTM, CDR2 ANQGSEA, per germline. Clones were sequenced by immunoSEQ multiplex PCR, and TCRdb holds only the in-frame ones, with some missing. The sample lists approximately 400,000 clones, roughly four fifths occurring once. This specimen consisted of peripheral blood, obtained in a trial of Ad26.COV2.S vaccine versus placebo. The clonotype was recovered from a person between 18 and 65 years old who received the Ad26.COV2.S COVID-19 vaccine or a placebo. J is TRBJ1-2 and V is TRBV29-1; weak D call: TRBD1 (6 bases). In nucleotides, the CDR3 is TGCAGCGTTGCTACAGGGAACTATGGCTACACCTTC. It specifies CSVATGNYGYTF.